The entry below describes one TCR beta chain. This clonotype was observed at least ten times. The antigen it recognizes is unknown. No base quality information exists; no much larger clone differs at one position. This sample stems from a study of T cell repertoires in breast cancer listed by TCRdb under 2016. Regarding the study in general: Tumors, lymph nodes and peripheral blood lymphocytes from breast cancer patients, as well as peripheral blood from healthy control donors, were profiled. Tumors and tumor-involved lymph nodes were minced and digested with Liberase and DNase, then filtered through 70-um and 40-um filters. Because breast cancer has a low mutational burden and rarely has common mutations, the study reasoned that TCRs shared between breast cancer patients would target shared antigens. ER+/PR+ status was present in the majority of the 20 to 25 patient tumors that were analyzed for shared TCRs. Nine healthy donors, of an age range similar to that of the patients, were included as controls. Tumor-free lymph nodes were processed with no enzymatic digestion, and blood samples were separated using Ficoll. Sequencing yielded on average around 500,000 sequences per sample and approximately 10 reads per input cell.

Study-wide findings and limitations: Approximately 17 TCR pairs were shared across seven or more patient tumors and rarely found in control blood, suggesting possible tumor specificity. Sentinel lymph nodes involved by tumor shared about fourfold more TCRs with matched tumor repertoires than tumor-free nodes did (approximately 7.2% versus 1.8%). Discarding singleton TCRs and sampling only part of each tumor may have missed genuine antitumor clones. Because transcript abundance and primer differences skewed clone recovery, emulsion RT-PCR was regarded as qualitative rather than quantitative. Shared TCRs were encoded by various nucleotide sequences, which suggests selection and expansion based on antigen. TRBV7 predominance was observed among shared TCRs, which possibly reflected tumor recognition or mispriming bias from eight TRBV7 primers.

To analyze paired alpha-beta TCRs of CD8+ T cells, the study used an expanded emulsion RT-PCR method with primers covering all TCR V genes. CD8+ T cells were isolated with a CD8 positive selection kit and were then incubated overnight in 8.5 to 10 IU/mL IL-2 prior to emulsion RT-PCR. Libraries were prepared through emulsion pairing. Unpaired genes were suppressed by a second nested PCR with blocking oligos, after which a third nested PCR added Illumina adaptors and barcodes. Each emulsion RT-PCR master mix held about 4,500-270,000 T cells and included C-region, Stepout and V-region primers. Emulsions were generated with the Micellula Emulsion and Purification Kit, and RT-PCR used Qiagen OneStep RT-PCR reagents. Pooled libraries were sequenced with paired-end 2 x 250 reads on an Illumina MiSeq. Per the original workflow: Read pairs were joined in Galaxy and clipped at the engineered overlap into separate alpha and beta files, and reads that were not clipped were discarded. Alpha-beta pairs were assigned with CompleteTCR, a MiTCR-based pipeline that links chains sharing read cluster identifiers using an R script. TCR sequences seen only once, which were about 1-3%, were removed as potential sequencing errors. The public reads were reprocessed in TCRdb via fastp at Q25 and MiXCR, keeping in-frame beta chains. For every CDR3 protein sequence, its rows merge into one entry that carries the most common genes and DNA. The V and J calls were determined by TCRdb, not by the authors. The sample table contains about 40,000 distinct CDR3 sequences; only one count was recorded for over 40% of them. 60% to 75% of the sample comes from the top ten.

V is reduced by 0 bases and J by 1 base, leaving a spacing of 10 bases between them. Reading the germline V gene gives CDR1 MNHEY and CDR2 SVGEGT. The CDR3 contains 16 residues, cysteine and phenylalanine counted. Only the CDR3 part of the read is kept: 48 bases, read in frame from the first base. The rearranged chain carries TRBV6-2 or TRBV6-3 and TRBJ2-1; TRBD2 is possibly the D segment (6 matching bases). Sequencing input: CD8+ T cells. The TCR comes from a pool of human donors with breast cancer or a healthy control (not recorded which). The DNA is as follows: TGTGCCAGCAGTTACTCCGGGAGCGGGTCCTACAATGAGCAGTTCTTC. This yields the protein CASSYSGSGSYNEQFF.